The 4 T cell receptor beta chains given below trace back to one sample, sequenced in a study of CD8 T cells in ankylosing spondylitis. Findings and caveats of the study: Apparently characteristic of ankylosing spondylitis blood was a TCR beta motif (eight highly homologous variants).

TCRdb ran MiXCR on the 5' RACE reads and lists one entry per CDR3 protein. The sample lists some 840,000 distinct CDR3 sequences, 12% seen once, with 0.45% to 0.6% in the top ten. These receptors' antigens are unknown. Sequenced sample: blood, either unsorted or a sorted T cell fraction (not recorded which). These receptors were obtained from a male donor with ankylosing spondylitis.

The rearrangement links TRBV28 to TRBJ1-2, with D possibly being TRBD1 (6 bases). The CDR3 covers 14 residues. CDR1 MDHEN and CDR2 SYDVKM come from the germline V gene. The ends were cut back, 3 bases at V and 6 bases at J, with 14 bases in the middle. In DNA form, the CDR3 reads TGTGCCAGCAGTTTCCCTGACAGGAGGCATGGCTACACCTTC. Translation: CASSFPDRRHGYTF.

This clonotype was detected a few times. The chain combines TRBV18 with TRBJ2-7, with D unresolved. Trimming left V 2 bases short and J 9 bases short, with 14 bases between. CDR3 length: 13 residues. The germline V gene has CDR1 KGHSH and CDR2 LQKENI. This CDR3 reads CASSPSISWGQYF. As DNA, the CDR3 is TGTGCCAGCTCACCATCAATTTCCTGGGGGCAGTACTTC.

The genes are TRBV20-1 and TRBJ2-7; weak D call: TRBD2 (6 bases). This CDR3 contains 14 residues. Germline CDR1 DFQATT, CDR2 SNEGSKA (reference sequence). Trimming stripped 1 base from V and 3 bases from J, with 13 bases between. CDR3 sequence: CSARGLATNYEQYF. CDR3 coding DNA: TGCAGTGCTAGAGGGCTAGCGACGAACTACGAGCAGTACTTC.

This clonotype was detected only once. The chain is built from TRBV24-1 and TRBJ2-7; D may be TRBD1 (6 bases). The CDR3 covers 16 residues. V lost 4 bases to trimming and J lost 6 bases, with 21 bases between them. The germline gives CDR1 KGHDR, CDR2 SFDVKD. CDR3 loop: CATSDPRGRGRFEQYF. The CDR3 DNA sequence: TGTGCCACCAGTGACCCCCGGGGCAGGGGAAGGTTCGAGCAGTACTTC.